Detailed here is one T cell receptor beta chain. The antigen is not known. Per germline, CDR1 SNHLY and CDR2 FYNNEI. The CDR3 spans 13 residues. With 3 bases removed from V and 7 bases from J, the gap between germline ends came to 12 bases. This sample stems from a study of T cell clonotyping in hematopoietic cell transplantation. Study-wide context: Recipients were bled about 28 days pretransplant and at posttransplant days 30, 100, 180.

Study-wide findings and caveats: Pathologically expanded recipient clonotypes increased progressively from day 30 to day 180 as diversity fell. Few recipient clonotypes overlapped donors; over 95% were de novo at given depth.

Method: immunoSEQ multiplex PCR; TCRdb's copy keeps in-frame clones and lacks some. Found here are fewer than 10,000 clones, around nine tenths of them singletons; the top ten hold 3.5% to 5%. The J gene is TRBJ2-5, the V gene TRBV2, with D uncertain. The sequenced sample was peripheral blood mononuclear cells, obtained at the time of graft-versus-host disease after allogeneic stem cell transplant. This clonotype originated in a male patient aged 60-70 years who had an allogeneic stem cell transplant from a related donor, so the T cells may come from the graft donor. Some clones in this sample may be carry-over from other donors' samples. The CDR3 DNA follows: TGTGCCAGCAGTGACAGGCAGTTGGTGACCCAGTACTTC. This gives the protein CASSDRQLVTQYF.